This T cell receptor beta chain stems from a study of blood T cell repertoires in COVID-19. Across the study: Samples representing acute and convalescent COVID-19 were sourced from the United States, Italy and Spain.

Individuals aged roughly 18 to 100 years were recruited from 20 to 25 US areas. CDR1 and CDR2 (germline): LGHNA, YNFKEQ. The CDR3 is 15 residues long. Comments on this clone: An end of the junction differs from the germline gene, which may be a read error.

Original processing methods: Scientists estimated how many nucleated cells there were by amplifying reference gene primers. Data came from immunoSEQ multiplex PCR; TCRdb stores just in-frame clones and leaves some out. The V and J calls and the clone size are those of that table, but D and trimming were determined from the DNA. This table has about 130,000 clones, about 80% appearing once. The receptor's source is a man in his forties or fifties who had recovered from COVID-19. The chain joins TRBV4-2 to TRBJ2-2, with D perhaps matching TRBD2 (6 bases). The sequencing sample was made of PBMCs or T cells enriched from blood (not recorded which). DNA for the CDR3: TGTGCCAGCAGCCAAGAGGAGGGAGTCACCGGGGAGCGGTTTTTT. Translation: CASSQEEGVTGERFF.